The rows below give T cell receptor beta chains drawn from one sample of a study of blood T cell repertoires in COVID-19. Method: immunoSEQ multiplex PCR; TCRdb's copy keeps in-frame clones and lacks some. The sample comprises a few hundred thousand clones, around 83% of which are singletons, and less than 3.5% rests with the top ten. Input material: peripheral blood. These receptors were obtained from a woman between 18 and 30 years old with acute or convalescent COVID-19. Both conserved end residues are part of each CDR3. D genes are given only for firm matches. Clone size appears in some rows only: once, few, many, or a class for an expanded clone.

NA	TRBD2	TRBV19	TRBJ2-3	CASSIGRFGREGTVSDTQYF	TGTGCCAGTAGTATAGGCCGCTTTGGGCGGGAGGGTACAGTATCAGATACGCAGTATTTT
NA	TRBD2	TRBV2	TRBJ2-7	CASEGTSGSYYEQYF	TGTGCCAGCGAGGGGACTAGCGGGAGCTACTACGAGCAGTACTTC
NA	NA	TRBV30	TRBJ1-3	CAWSMSTAGTIYF	TGTGCCTGGAGTATGTCTACGGCGGGCACCATATATTTT
many	TRBD2	TRBV18	TRBJ2-2	CASSRLAGNTGELFF	TGTGCCAGCTCACGACTAGCTGGGAACACCGGGGAGCTGTTTTTT
NA	TRBD1	TRBV18	TRBJ1-1	CASSPGQGNTEAFF	TGTGCCAGCTCACCTGGACAGGGGAACACTGAAGCTTTCTTT
NA	TRBD1	TRBV4-1	TRBJ1-2	CASSPTGDPSSYTF	TGCGCCAGCAGCCCGACAGGGGATCCTTCTAGCTACACCTTC
few	NA	TRBV24-1	TRBJ2-2	CATGQENTGELFF	TGTGCCACCGGGCAGGAGAACACCGGGGAGCTGTTTTTT
once	TRBD2	TRBV7-2	TRBJ2-1	CASSPIAGGSHRGNEQFF	TGTGCCAGCAGCCCAATAGCGGGAGGATCCCATAGGGGCAATGAGCAGTTCTTC
NA	NA	TRBV12-5	TRBJ2-1	CASGLVVSSGGSYNEQFF	TGTGCTAGTGGTTTGGTAGTTAGTAGCGGAGGCTCCTACAATGAGCAGTTCTTC
NA	TRBD1	TRBV7-2	TRBJ2-5	CASSLDGGTGGETQYF	TGTGCCAGCAGCTTAGATGGCGGGACAGGGGGGGAGACCCAGTACTTC
NA	TRBD2	TRBV6-5	TRBJ2-1	CASSYSSTSGNEQFF	TGTGCCAGCAGTTACTCGTCTACTAGCGGCAATGAGCAGTTCTTC
few	TRBD1	TRBV29-1	TRBJ1-1	CSVRTGGYTEAFF	TGCAGCGTACGGACAGGGGGGTACACTGAAGCTTTCTTT
NA	TRBD2	TRBV2	TRBJ2-7	CASPGAGGPYEQYF	TGTGCCAGCCCGGGGGCGGGAGGGCCTTACGAGCAGTACTTC
NA	NA	TRBV6-2/TRBV6-3	TRBJ1-5	CASSYRADFGQGQPQHF	TGTGCCAGCAGTTACAGAGCAGATTTTGGTCAGGGTCAGCCCCAGCATTTT
NA	NA	TRBV6-5	TRBJ2-7	CASSYSIGGESYEQYF	TGTGCCAGCAGTTACTCGATAGGGGGAGAGTCCTACGAGCAGTACTTC
NA	TRBD2	TRBV5-6	TRBJ2-1	CASSLPLQRERSHEQFF	TGTGCCAGCAGCTTACCCCTTCAGCGGGAAAGATCGCATGAGCAGTTCTTC
NA	NA	TRBV18	TRBJ1-1	CASSTGRNTEAFF	TGTGCCAGCTCAACGGGAAGGAACACTGAAGCTTTCTTT
NA	TRBD2	TRBV5-4	TRBJ2-2	CASSFGGRANTGELFF	TGTGCCAGCAGCTTCGGGGGGAGGGCGAACACCGGGGAGCTGTTTTTT
NA	TRBD2	TRBV27	TRBJ2-1	CASSPTPGLAGAGEQFF	TGTGCCAGCAGTCCTACCCCCGGACTAGCGGGAGCCGGTGAGCAGTTCTTC
NA	NA	TRBV6-5	TRBJ2-7	CASSQGGPYEQYF	TGTGCCAGCAGTCAGGGAGGTCCCTACGAGCAGTACTTC
NA	NA	TRBV6-5	TRBJ2-5	CASSYSSGNVQETQYF	TGTGCCAGCAGTTACTCGTCCGGTAACGTTCAAGAGACCCAGTACTTC
NA	NA	TRBV27	TRBJ2-5	CASSLEAPGLLEETQYF	TGTGCCAGCAGTTTAGAGGCCCCAGGGTTGTTGGAAGAGACCCAGTACTTC
few	NA	TRBV2	TRBJ2-5	CASSEAGGRETQYF	TGTGCCAGCAGTGAAGCGGGGGGTCGGGAGACCCAGTACTTC
NA	NA	TRBV19	TRBJ1-4	CASSRTSNEKLFF	TGTGCCAGTAGTCGTACATCTAATGAAAAACTGTTTTTT
many	NA	TRBV7-6	TRBJ2-2	CASKGYGELNTGELFF	TGTGCCAGCAAGGGATACGGGGAATTGAACACCGGGGAGCTGTTTTTT
NA	NA	TRBV28	TRBJ1-4	CASSFEGREKLFF	TGTGCCAGCAGTTTCGAGGGTCGCGAAAAACTGTTTTTT
few	TRBD1	TRBV28	TRBJ1-2	CASFDRGGYGYTF	TGTGCCAGCTTTGACAGGGGGGGCTATGGCTACACCTTC
NA	TRBD2	TRBV6-2/TRBV6-3	TRBJ2-6	CASSLHTRGLAGTNLSGANVLTF	TGTGCCAGCAGCCTACACACCAGAGGACTAGCGGGAACGAACCTCTCTGGGGCCAACGTCCTGACTTTC
NA	NA	TRBV6-6	TRBJ1-1	CASSYPGLSAFF	TGTGCCAGCAGTTATCCGGGTCTCTCAGCTTTCTTT
NA	NA	TRBV4-1	TRBJ2-1	CASSQDQRVGIDNEQFF	TGCGCCAGCAGCCAAGATCAGCGGGTTGGCATAGACAATGAGCAGTTCTTC
NA	NA	TRBV12-3/TRBV12-4	TRBJ2-7	CASSFSYEQYF	TGTGCCAGCAGTTTTTCGTACGAGCAGTACTTC
NA	NA	TRBV5-1	TRBJ1-1	CASRDMNTEAFF	TGCGCCAGCAGGGACATGAACACTGAAGCTTTCTTT
NA	TRBD2	TRBV10-1	TRBJ2-7	CASSPSGGAYEQYF	TGCGCCAGCAGCCCTAGCGGCGGGGCCTACGAGCAGTACTTC
NA	TRBD2	TRBV15	TRBJ2-1	CATSRDLGLAGGKQFF	TGTGCCACCAGCAGAGATCTAGGGCTAGCGGGGGGGAAGCAGTTCTTC
NA	TRBD1	TRBV30	TRBJ1-1	CAWNWGQLNTEAFF	TGTGCCTGGAACTGGGGACAGCTGAACACTGAAGCTTTCTTT
NA	TRBD2	TRBV9	TRBJ2-5	CASSGGLAEETQYF	TGTGCCAGCAGCGGGGGACTAGCGGAAGAGACCCAGTACTTC
NA	NA	TRBV6-5	TRBJ1-1	CASVWGQAFF	TGTGCCAGCGTCTGGGGGCAAGCTTTCTTT
NA	TRBD1	TRBV24-1	TRBJ1-2	CATSDPKTGGGGYTF	TGTGCCACCAGTGACCCTAAGACAGGGGGCGGGGGCTACACCTTC
NA	NA	TRBV5-1	TRBJ1-1	CASSLAPRGKNTEAFF	TGCGCCAGCAGCTTGGCCCCGCGGGGAAAGAACACTGAAGCTTTCTTT
NA	TRBD2	TRBV30	TRBJ2-1	CAWSRVRGSSYNEQFF	TGTGCCTGGAGTAGGGTGCGGGGGAGCTCCTACAATGAGCAGTTCTTC
few	TRBD2	TRBV4-1	TRBJ2-7	CASSQQSGTSGAYEQYF	TGCGCCAGCAGCCAGCAATCCGGGACTAGCGGAGCCTACGAGCAGTACTTC
NA	NA	TRBV28	TRBJ1-6	CASSLTGSPLHF	TGTGCCAGCAGTTTGACGGGTTCACCCCTCCACTTT
NA	NA	TRBV6-5	TRBJ1-4	CASSYGAGWAEKLFF	TGTGCCAGCAGTTACGGGGCAGGGTGGGCTGAAAAACTGTTTTTT
few	NA	TRBV7-3	TRBJ1-3	CASSNRLGNTIYF	TGTGCCAGCAGCAATCGTCTTGGAAACACCATATATTTT
NA	NA	TRBV6-2/TRBV6-3	TRBJ2-3	CASSSHPHSGDTQYF	TGTGCCAGCAGTTCCCACCCCCACTCAGGAGATACGCAGTATTTT
NA	TRBD2	TRBV30	TRBJ2-7	CAWSGVRTSGSSPEQYF	TGTGCCTGGAGTGGGGTTCGGACTAGCGGGAGCTCGCCCGAGCAGTACTTC
NA	TRBD2	TRBV7-7	TRBJ2-2	CASSPRAGGPGTGELFF	TGTGCTAGCAGCCCTCGAGCGGGAGGGCCCGGCACCGGGGAGCTGTTTTTT